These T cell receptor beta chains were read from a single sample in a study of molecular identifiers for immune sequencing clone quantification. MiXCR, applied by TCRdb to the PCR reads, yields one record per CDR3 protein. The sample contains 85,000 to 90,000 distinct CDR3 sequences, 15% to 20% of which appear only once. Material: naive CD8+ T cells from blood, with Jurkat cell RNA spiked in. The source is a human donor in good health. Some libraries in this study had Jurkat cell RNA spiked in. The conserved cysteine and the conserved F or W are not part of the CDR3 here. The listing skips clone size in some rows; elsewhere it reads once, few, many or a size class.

CDR3aa: ASSFGYSGVGYEQY; j_gene: TRBJ2-7; abundance: many; v_gene: TRBV7-9
CDR3aa: ASRNTEPGLAGYPYEQY; j_gene: TRBJ2-7; abundance: few; v_gene: TRBV6-6
CDR3aa: ASSPPIQISFSGANVLT; j_gene: TRBJ2-6; abundance: many; v_gene: TRBV18
CDR3aa: ASSQGTGGYEQY; j_gene: TRBJ2-7; abundance: many; v_gene: TRBV7-9
CDR3aa: ASSEVYEQY; j_gene: TRBJ2-7; abundance: many; v_gene: TRBV25-1
CDR3aa: ASSLEWGVHEQY; j_gene: TRBJ2-7; abundance: -; v_gene: TRBV13
CDR3aa: ASSQEVRGAKYEQY; j_gene: TRBJ2-7; abundance: many; v_gene: TRBV4-3
CDR3aa: ASSLQGFTGTGELF; j_gene: TRBJ2-2; abundance: few; v_gene: TRBV11-3
CDR3aa: ASREEIDYEQY; j_gene: TRBJ2-7; abundance: many; v_gene: TRBV5-1
CDR3aa: ATSDRGDGQPQH; j_gene: TRBJ1-5; abundance: many; v_gene: TRBV24-1
CDR3aa: ASSPGTSYYEQY; j_gene: TRBJ2-7; abundance: many; v_gene: TRBV6-5
CDR3aa: ASSSLDNSYEQY; j_gene: TRBJ2-7; abundance: many; v_gene: TRBV5-5
CDR3aa: ASSLGQGNQPQH; j_gene: TRBJ1-5; abundance: many; v_gene: TRBV28
CDR3aa: ASSWVQGPYEQY; j_gene: TRBJ2-7; abundance: many; v_gene: TRBV5-5
CDR3aa: ASSPTGSYEQY; j_gene: TRBJ2-7; abundance: many; v_gene: TRBV28
CDR3aa: ASSSGPNFF; j_gene: TRBJ2-1; abundance: many; v_gene: TRBV7-8
CDR3aa: ASSPIDTDTQY; j_gene: TRBJ2-3; abundance: many; v_gene: TRBV28
CDR3aa: ASSALREETYEQY; j_gene: TRBJ2-7; abundance: many; v_gene: TRBV6-1
CDR3aa: ASSHTSGRAGEQF; j_gene: TRBJ2-1; abundance: many; v_gene: TRBV7-9
CDR3aa: ASSPDGPYEQY; j_gene: TRBJ2-7; abundance: many; v_gene: TRBV7-8
CDR3aa: ASSFQVGGETQY; j_gene: TRBJ2-5; abundance: many; v_gene: TRBV12-3/TRBV12-4
CDR3aa: ASSIVGQDTGELF; j_gene: TRBJ2-2; abundance: many; v_gene: TRBV19
CDR3aa: ASNSLEANVLT; j_gene: TRBJ2-6; abundance: many; v_gene: TRBV11-2
CDR3aa: SVTGIEKNTEAF; j_gene: TRBJ1-1; abundance: once; v_gene: TRBV29-1
CDR3aa: ASSLARGRGDNTDTQY; j_gene: TRBJ2-3; abundance: many; v_gene: TRBV12-3/TRBV12-4
CDR3aa: SARSAGSSYEQY; j_gene: TRBJ2-7; abundance: many; v_gene: TRBV20-1
CDR3aa: ASSVGGPPDTQY; j_gene: TRBJ2-3; abundance: many; v_gene: TRBV9
CDR3aa: ASSPAGGTYNEQF; j_gene: TRBJ2-1; abundance: -; v_gene: TRBV5-1
CDR3aa: ASSSLFGQGVLSYEQY; j_gene: TRBJ2-7; abundance: many; v_gene: TRBV7-9
CDR3aa: ASSLGSRGPQH; j_gene: TRBJ1-5; abundance: many; v_gene: TRBV28
CDR3aa: ASSYLVATGTSYNEQF; j_gene: TRBJ2-1; abundance: -; v_gene: TRBV6-2/TRBV6-3
CDR3aa: ATSRDRVAYEQY; j_gene: TRBJ2-7; abundance: many; v_gene: TRBV15
CDR3aa: ASSAGTPEQY; j_gene: TRBJ2-7; abundance: many; v_gene: TRBV11-2
CDR3aa: SAFGGAGANVLT; j_gene: TRBJ2-6; abundance: few; v_gene: TRBV20-1
CDR3aa: ASSSDGVGANTGELF; j_gene: TRBJ2-2; abundance: many; v_gene: TRBV9
CDR3aa: ASSERGAAEQETQY; j_gene: TRBJ2-5; abundance: -; v_gene: TRBV10-2
CDR3aa: ASSQVPDPVHEQY; j_gene: TRBJ2-7; abundance: many; v_gene: TRBV4-3
CDR3aa: ASSSTSGGALNTDTQY; j_gene: TRBJ2-3; abundance: many; v_gene: TRBV5-1
CDR3aa: ASSQDLAGANTGELF; j_gene: TRBJ2-2; abundance: many; v_gene: TRBV3-1
CDR3aa: ASAGSGYEQY; j_gene: TRBJ2-7; abundance: -; v_gene: TRBV28
CDR3aa: ASSPTFFQPQH; j_gene: TRBJ1-5; abundance: many; v_gene: TRBV27
CDR3aa: ARSLEQRLLVEQY; j_gene: TRBJ2-7; abundance: -; v_gene: TRBV28
CDR3aa: ASSLADGSSEQY; j_gene: TRBJ2-7; abundance: -; v_gene: TRBV5-1
CDR3aa: ASSPTTPGDTEAF; j_gene: TRBJ1-1; abundance: many; v_gene: TRBV4-2
CDR3aa: ASSPYT; j_gene: TRBJ1-2; abundance: -; v_gene: TRBV9
CDR3aa: ASSQGTGGVNEQY; j_gene: TRBJ2-7; abundance: many; v_gene: TRBV4-3
CDR3aa: ASRGTFPPYEQY; j_gene: TRBJ2-7; abundance: many; v_gene: TRBV6-2/TRBV6-3
CDR3aa: ATSSPRHEMTTDTQY; j_gene: TRBJ2-3; abundance: -; v_gene: TRBV28
CDR3aa: ASREGTGGYNEQF; j_gene: TRBJ2-1; abundance: -; v_gene: TRBV2
CDR3aa: ASSPYLQGAVNTEAF; j_gene: TRBJ1-1; abundance: many; v_gene: TRBV4-3
CDR3aa: ASSLAEGVNEAF; j_gene: TRBJ1-1; abundance: many; v_gene: TRBV5-4
CDR3aa: ASSQPYWTENTEAF; j_gene: TRBJ1-1; abundance: many; v_gene: TRBV4-2
CDR3aa: ASSPGTDSYEQY; j_gene: TRBJ2-7; abundance: many; v_gene: TRBV28
CDR3aa: SVVKDSNSYEQY; j_gene: TRBJ2-7; abundance: few; v_gene: TRBV29-1
CDR3aa: ASSSQGARNTGELF; j_gene: TRBJ2-2; abundance: many; v_gene: TRBV9